This T cell receptor beta chain came from a study of T-cell reconstitution after alpha-beta-depleted transplantation in children. This clonotype was found a few times. A TCRbeta library incorporating unique molecular identifiers was prepared. TCRdb re-analysed the PCR reads in MiXCR, keeping a single row per CDR3 protein. The repertoire has about 360,000 distinct CDR3 sequences, roughly 14% of them found once; the top ten carry roughly 4.3%. The V gene end was trimmed by 4 bases and the J gene end by 3 bases; junction bases not matched to a gene: 14. This CDR3 spans 18 amino acids. Germline CDR1 reads LNHDA; CDR2 reads SQIVND (reference sequence).

The chain couples TRBV19 to TRBJ2-1; TRBD2 aligns across 8 bases. This clonotype was obtained from a human donor who donated a stem cell graft to a child with Fanconi anemia. Here the sequenced sample was PBMCs, taken from the stem cell graft. The CDR3 bases are TGTGCCAGTAGTAAGACGGGGGTCGGGGGGGCTTTCTACAATGAGCAGTTCTTC. It encodes CASSKTGVGGAFYNEQFF.